A selection of T cell receptor beta chains follows, all from one sample in a study of early T cells in non-severe SARS-CoV-2 infection. From the 5' RACE reads, TCRdb called clonotypes with MiXCR, one entry per CDR3 protein. The sample includes about 99,000 distinct CDR3 sequences, around 17% of them seen just once. Sequencing input: whole blood. These receptors all come from an adult who was a healthcare worker with PCR-confirmed SARS-CoV-2 infection or an uninfected control (not recorded which). CDR3s leave out the opening cysteine and the closing phenylalanine or tryptophan. Expanded clones are given a class, and other clones once, few, many or no size at all.

j_gene | v_gene | abundance | CDR3aa
TRBJ2-1 | TRBV7-6 | few | ASSSRDGGHNEQF
TRBJ1-2 | TRBV7-9 | few | ASSFETANYGYT
TRBJ1-2 | TRBV12-3/TRBV12-4 | NA | ASSLTQNNYGYT
TRBJ2-3 | TRBV3-1 | few | ASSQRSGTTDTQY
TRBJ1-2 | TRBV29-1 | few | SVGSDNYGYT
TRBJ2-1 | TRBV4-2 | NA | ASSQGPDSTYNEQF
TRBJ1-1 | TRBV12-3/TRBV12-4 | few | ASSSSGPEAF
TRBJ2-1 | TRBV3-1 | few | ASSQGDHEQF
TRBJ2-5 | TRBV19 | NA | ASSRRERSQETQY
TRBJ1-3 | TRBV12-3/TRBV12-4 | NA | ASSFAQRSSGNTIY
TRBJ1-2 | TRBV5-5 | few | ASSPSQGGYGYT
TRBJ1-6 | TRBV13 | NA | ASSPGTVYSPLH
TRBJ2-1 | TRBV5-6 | NA | ASRGDYYNEQF
TRBJ2-2 | TRBV7-6 | NA | ASSLQLAGGINTGELF
TRBJ2-5 | TRBV29-1 | NA | SVDRTGGAETQY
TRBJ1-1 | TRBV7-2 | medium-sized | ASSLDRGRSF
TRBJ2-7 | TRBV10-1 | many | ASSDRAGTYEQY
TRBJ1-1 | TRBV14 | few | ASSQASGLWTEAF
TRBJ2-1 | TRBV4-3 | few | ASSQDGQASRDEQF
TRBJ2-1 | TRBV28 | many | ASSLQGTLLGQF
TRBJ2-6 | TRBV7-6 | NA | ASSLAGANVLT
TRBJ2-5 | TRBV7-2 | few | ASSLVETQY
TRBJ2-7 | TRBV28 | few | ASSPSGTNYEQY
TRBJ1-5 | TRBV20-1 | few | SALDRSNQPQH
TRBJ2-3 | TRBV18 | NA | ASSPRPGTGGTDTQY
TRBJ1-1 | TRBV7-9 | few | ASSLVQEALI
TRBJ1-1 | TRBV7-9 | few | ASSLLPPNTEAF
TRBJ1-4 | TRBV7-2 | many | ASSFTGTRGEKLF
TRBJ2-7 | TRBV6-2/TRBV6-3 | few | ASRGQNNYEQY
TRBJ2-4 | TRBV5-1 | once | ASSLTDLSIQY
TRBJ2-7 | TRBV27 | many | ASRTKSWRGEQY
TRBJ2-5 | TRBV12-5 | few | ASGFGPTSGLGETQY
TRBJ2-2 | TRBV9 | NA | ASSVGDTNTGELF
TRBJ2-7 | TRBV6-2/TRBV6-3 | NA | ASSWLPGTSGKPLLYEQY
TRBJ2-2 | TRBV24-1 | few | ATSKAGREELF
TRBJ2-5 | TRBV4-1 | few | ASSPTRPEETQY